This entry lists 14 T cell receptor beta chains sequenced from one sample in a study of T cells after yellow fever vaccination. TCRdb redid the calling of the 5' RACE reads with MiXCR, one entry per CDR3 protein. The sample shows about 26,000 distinct CDR3 sequences, approximately 4.8% of them seen only once. The starting material was PBMCs, either bulk or a sorted T-cell subset (CD4+, CD8+, memory, or dextramer-sorted; not recorded which), obtained on the day of the yellow fever booster vaccination. The receptors derive from a man aged 18 to 29 who received the YFV17D yellow fever vaccine.

This clonotype was picked up many times. V gene TRBV11-2 combines with J gene TRBJ1-6; D unresolved. CDR3 length equals 15 residues. Germline V gives CDR1 SGHAT, CDR2 FQNNGV. Trimming shortened V by 5 bases and J by 6 bases, and 14 bases separated the two germline ends. The chain's CDR3 is CASSLGSFGNSPLHF. The CDR3 DNA reads as TGTGCCAGCAGCCTGGGGTCTTTCGGTAATTCACCCCTCCACTTT.

This clonotype was picked up many times. This rearrangement joins TRBV4-1 to TRBJ2-3; TRBD2 matches 7 bases. Trimming at V came to 4 bases and at J to 4 bases, leaving 8 bases not matched to a gene. Germline CDR1 is MGHRA and CDR2 is YSYEKL. This CDR3 has 15 residues. The CDR3 bases are TGCGCCAGCAGCCGTGACGACCGGGGGGCAGATACGCAGTATTTT. Translation gives CASSRDDRGADTQYF.

Concerning this clonotype: An end of the junction differs from the germline gene, which may be a read error. The rearrangement joins TRBV6-2 or TRBV6-3 to TRBJ2-1, with 9 bases matching TRBD2. Germline CDR1 MNHEY, CDR2 SVGEGT. The CDR3 totals 15 residues. The CDR3 sequence is CAISYEVAGANERFF. The CDR3 nucleotides read TGTGCCATCAGTTACGAGGTAGCGGGGGCAAATGAGCGGTTCTTC.

This clonotype has just a few counts. The chain employs TRBV7-3 and TRBJ2-6; no reliable D call. The CDR3 is made up of 14 amino acids. Trimming pared 5 bases from V and 0 bases from J, leaving 5 bases between. Germline-derived CDR1 and CDR2 are SGHTA and FQGTGA. The chain's CDR3 is CASSLSSGANVLTF. The CDR3 nucleotides are TGTGCCAGCAGCCTTTCCTCTGGGGCCAACGTCCTGACTTTC.

The rearrangement uses TRBV20-1 and TRBJ2-1, with TRBD1 matching over 7 bases. The CDR3 extends over 14 amino acids. The V gene's germline CDR1 is DFQATT and CDR2 SNEGSKA (reference sequence). The ends lost 6 bases at V and 7 bases at J; junction bases unmatched: 12. The chain's CDR3 is CSAPGQNLWNEQFF. CDR3 DNA: TGCAGTGCCCCGGGACAGAACCTTTGGAATGAGCAGTTCTTC.

This clonotype was seen many times. This CDR3 reads CASTPSPGLAGGSSYNEQFF. As DNA, the CDR3 is TGTGCCAGCACGCCATCCCCGGGACTAGCGGGGGGGAGCTCCTACAATGAGCAGTTCTTC. V is TRBV12-3 or TRBV12-4 and J is TRBJ2-1; 16 nucleotides align to TRBD2. V was clipped by 7 bases and J by 0 bases; unmatched bases: 12. The length of the CDR3 is 20 residues.

This clonotype was counted many times. V usage is TRBV10-2 and J usage is TRBJ1-5; unclear D gene. CDR3 length: 16 residues. CDR1 is WSHSY and CDR2 is SAAADI in the germline V gene. V was cut by 0 bases and J by 0 bases, with 9 bases left in between. The CDR3 is CASSESPGNSNQPQHF. The CDR3 nucleotides are TGCGCCAGCAGTGAGTCCCCGGGGAATAGCAATCAGCCCCAGCATTTT.

This clonotype was counted only a few times. The gene calls are TRBV20-1 and TRBJ2-1, with D perhaps being TRBD1 or TRBD2 (6 bases each). Trimming left V 0 bases short and J 3 bases short, with 15 bases between. CDR3 length equals 16 residues. Germline-derived CDR1 and CDR2 are DFQATT and SNEGSKA (reference sequence). The CDR3 nucleotides read TGCAGTGCTAGAGATCTTCGGGGGCCGGGCTACAATGAGCAGTTCTTC. Its translation: CSARDLRGPGYNEQFF.

In this sample, this clonotype turned up many times. V is TRBV9 and J is TRBJ2-1, with a tentative D call TRBD2 (6 bases). CDR1 is SGDLS and CDR2 is YYNGEE in the germline V gene. V lost 1 base and J 0 bases, leaving 11 bases between the germline ends. The CDR3 spans 16 residues. The CDR3 DNA sequence: TGTGCCAGCAGCGTATCTGGAGGGAGCTCCTACAATGAGCAGTTCTTC. This gives the protein CASSVSGGSSYNEQFF.

This clonotype has ten or more counts. The rearrangement links TRBV5-5 to TRBJ1-1, with TRBD1 as a possible D gene (6 bases). The CDR3 consists of 13 residues. Germline V gives CDR1 SGHKS, CDR2 YYEKEE (reference sequence). V lost 2 bases and J 2 bases, leaving 7 bases between the germline ends. The CDR3 DNA reads as TGTGCCAGCAGCTTACAGGGAAACACTGAAGCTTTCTTT. Its protein is CASSLQGNTEAFF. Supplemented by reference TRBV5-5 and TRBJ1-1, the full variable domain reads DAGVTQSPTHLIKTRGQQVTLRCSPISGHKSVSWYQQVLGQGPQFIFQYYEKEERGRGNFPDRFSARQFPNYSSELNVNALLLGDSALYLCASSLQGNTEAFFGQGTRLTVV.

This clonotype was seen many times. The genes are TRBV7-6 and TRBJ2-5, with TRBD2 matching over 8 bases. Germline V gene sequence: CDR1 SGHVS, CDR2 FNYEAQ. The CDR3 is 15 residues long. Unmatched junction bases numbered 8, after V lost 6 bases and J lost 2 bases. Written as DNA, the CDR3 is TGTGCCAGCAGATGGGATTCGGGGGGGCAAGAGACCCAGTACTTC. The encoded protein is CASRWDSGGQETQYF.

The V gene is TRBV12-3 or TRBV12-4, the J gene TRBJ1-2; no firm D call. Trimming took 3 bases from V and 2 from J, leaving 10 bases between them. This CDR3 region has 14 residues. The CDR3 DNA is TGTGCCAGCAGTTTGGGGTCCCTCAACTATGGCTACACCTTC. Its protein product is CASSLGSLNYGYTF.

J is TRBJ2-7 and V is TRBV18, with TRBD1 as a possible D gene (6 bases). Germline V gene lookup returns CDR1 KGHSH and CDR2 LQKENI. V lost 3 bases to trimming and J lost 3 bases, with 6 bases between them. This CDR3 region has 12 residues. CDR3 residues: CASSPDSYEQYV. DNA for the CDR3: TGTGCCAGCTCACCGGACAGCTACGAGCAGTACGTC.

This clonotype was observed at least ten times. The chain is built from TRBV5-1 and TRBJ2-4; 14 nucleotides line up with TRBD2. V lost 3 bases to trimming and J lost 6 bases; unmatched junction nucleotides: 17. The CDR3 runs to 20 residues. In germline, CDR1 is SGHRS, CDR2 YFSETQ. CDR3 amino acids: CASSWKNPGLAGARGNIQYF. CDR3 coding DNA: TGCGCCAGCAGCTGGAAGAATCCGGGACTAGCGGGGGCCCGAGGAAACATTCAGTACTTC.